This T cell receptor (beta chain) emerged from a study of CD8+ T cells in alopecia areata. RNA was isolated and reverse transcribed to cDNA, the sequencing template. The assay was immunoSEQ multiplex PCR, and TCRdb's table has in-frame clones only and misses some. The table includes some 220,000 clones, about 57% detected once. Trimming took off 1 base at V and 4 bases at J, with 9 bases between the two ends. This CDR3 has 14 residues. CDR1 and CDR2 (germline): SGHTA, FQGNSA. The treatment denotes: oral pan-JAK inhibitor, 5-10 mg twice daily. This chain connects TRBV7-2 to TRBJ2-3, with TRBD1 as a possible D gene (6 bases). The sequencing used CD4+ T cells sorted from blood, collected at week 4, from a patient treated with tofacitinib. The clonotype originates from a human donor with alopecia areata. The CDR3 DNA reads as TGTGCCAGCAGCTTAGACAGGGTTGCAGATACGCAGTATTTT. This translates into CASSLDRVADTQYF.